Below, one TCR beta chain is given with its context. Its antigen is undetermined. This specimen belongs to a study of cytomegalovirus exposure and HLA in healthy donors. General observations from the study: Other equally common chains were less clonally expanded than HLA-associated TCR beta chains, a later analysis showed.

The CDR3 has 17 amino acids. The germline V gene encodes CDR1 SEHNR and CDR2 FQNEAQ (reference sequence). Trimming took off 6 bases at V and 9 bases at J, with 28 bases between the two ends. 60 Vbeta and 13 Jbeta primers were used in PCR. Profiled with immunoSEQ multiplex PCR; TCRdb holds only in-frame clones, not every one. The sample gives 150,000 to 160,000 clones, roughly 79% of which show up once; roughly 2.8% is in the top ten. The chain carries TRBV7-9 and TRBJ2-3; no clear D. The receptor was derived from a man between 18 and 29 years old in good health and CMV-seronegative. The sequencing input was PBMCs. The CDR3 region is CASSLRHTVEIGSTQYF. The CDR3, as DNA: TGTGCCAGCAGTTTACGACACACTGTCGAGATAGGAAGCACGCAGTATTTT.